What follows are 20 T cell receptor beta chains derived from one specimen sequenced in a study of cytomegalovirus exposure and HLA in healthy donors. The PCR employed 60 Vbeta primers together with 13 Jbeta primers. Using immunoSEQ multiplex PCR, the repertoire was profiled, and TCRdb retains in-frame clones only, with some absent. The sample has 150,000 to 200,000 clones, about 77% seen once. The specimen sequenced was PBMCs. These receptors all stem from a male donor in good health and CMV-seropositive.

The chain links TRBV10-2 to TRBJ1-1; a possible D gene is TRBD1 (5 bases). The ends were cut back, 2 bases at V and 6 bases at J, with 10 bases in the middle. CDR1 and CDR2 from the germline V gene are WSHSY and SAAADI. The CDR3 sequence is 13 residues long. CDR3: CASSEAGFPEAFF. CDR3 sequence (DNA): TGCGCCAGCAGTGAGGCAGGGTTTCCTGAAGCTTTCTTT.

This chain joins TRBV4-2 and TRBJ2-3; 7 bases are shared with TRBD2. Germline CDR1 reads LGHNA; CDR2 reads YNFKEQ. This CDR3 spans 15 amino acids. V lost 1 base and J lost 2; bases outside the gene matches: 3. The CDR3 DNA follows: TGTGCCAGCAGCCAAGCCAGCGGGGTCACAGATACGCAGTATTTT. Translation: CASSQASGVTDTQYF.

This clone is a singleton in its sample. DNA for the CDR3: TGTGCCAGCAGTGAAGGACAGGGGCGGCAGCCCCAGCATTTT. It encodes CASSEGQGRQPQHF. V and J are TRBV2 and TRBJ1-5; 8 bases line up with TRBD1. Germline V gives CDR1 SNHLY, CDR2 FYNNEI. V was clipped by 1 base and J by 7 bases; unmatched bases: 3. The CDR3 covers 14 residues.

V gene TRBV27 combines with J gene TRBJ1-2; 7 nucleotides match TRBD1. The CDR3 contains 15 residues. Unmatched junction bases numbered 13, after V lost 7 bases and J lost 5 bases. Looked up from germline, CDR1 is MNHEY and CDR2 is SMNVEV (reference sequence). CDR3 bases: TGTGCCAGCACTCCCCTCCCACAGGGGAAATATGGCTACACCTTC. This gives the protein CASTPLPQGKYGYTF.

The chain joins TRBV6-6 to TRBJ1-1, with D perhaps TRBD1 (6 bases). Germline V gene data show CDR1 as MNHNY and CDR2 as SVGAGI (reference sequence). Trimming shortened V by 5 bases and J by 6 bases, and 13 bases separated the two germline ends. CDR3 length: 13 amino acids. This CDR3 is CASSDNRDPEAFF. The CDR3 DNA is TGTGCCAGCAGTGATAACAGGGACCCTGAAGCTTTCTTT.

This clone was seen more than once but under ten times. The chain recombines TRBV2 with TRBJ1-2; 10 positions agree with TRBD1. The CDR3 covers 13 residues. Losses at the gene ends were 4 bases for V and 8 bases for J; bases not matched to a gene: 4. CDR1 SNHLY and CDR2 FYNNEI come from the germline V gene. CDR3 in amino acids: CASSAGTGAGYTF. The CDR3 DNA reads as TGTGCCAGCAGTGCTGGGACAGGGGCCGGCTACACCTTC.

The rearrangement uses TRBV7-8 and TRBJ2-1; D gene uncertain. Trimming removed 3 bases at V and 2 bases at J, with 2 bases between. Germline loops: CDR1 SGHVS, CDR2 FQNEAQ. This CDR3 is built from 12 residues. CDR3 DNA: TGTGCCAGCAGCTTCGCCTACAATGAGCAGTTCTTC. This sequence encodes CASSFAYNEQFF. The whole variable domain, remainder taken from reference TRBV7-8 and TRBJ2-1, is GAGVSQSPRYKVAKRGQDVALRCDPISGHVSLFWYQQALGQGPEFLTYFQNEAQLDKSGLPSDRFFAERPEGSVSTLKIQRTQQEDSAVYLCASSFAYNEQFFGPGTRLTVL.

CDR3 sequence: CASSSGGQGADGYTF. In DNA form, the CDR3 reads TGTGCCAGCAGTTCGGGCGGACAGGGGGCAGATGGCTACACCTTC. The chain has TRBV6-1 and TRBJ1-2; 11 bases match TRBD1. The germline gives CDR1 MNHNS, CDR2 SASEGT. Unmatched junction bases numbered 8, after V lost 5 bases and J lost 6 bases. CDR3 length: 15 amino acids.

The chain carries TRBV19 and TRBJ2-7; D might be TRBD1 (5 bases). V was shortened by 3 bases and J by 2 bases, with 14 bases between the two germline ends. The CDR3 runs 15 residues. Germline CDR1 and CDR2: LNHDA and SQIVND (reference sequence). The CDR3 region has the DNA TGTGCCAGTAGTATTTCGTCCGGCAGGGCCTACGAGCAGTACTTC. It is translated as CASSISSGRAYEQYF.

V is TRBV7-2 and J is TRBJ2-3; tentatively, D is TRBD1 (6 bases). Trimming cost V 4 bases and J 0 bases, with 17 bases left between them. CDR1 SGHTA and CDR2 FQGNSA come from the germline V gene. CDR3 size: 17 residues. The CDR3 sequence is CASSWGPGGSSTDTQYF. In DNA form, the CDR3 reads TGTGCCAGCAGCTGGGGGCCAGGAGGTTCTAGCACAGATACGCAGTATTTT.

This clone has a handful of counts. This sequence joins TRBV30 and TRBJ2-7, with TRBD1 as a possible D gene (7 bases). The CDR3 is 15 amino acids. V was clipped by 5 bases and J by 0 bases, with 17 bases between them. Germline CDR1 reads GTSNPN; CDR2 reads SVGIG (reference sequence). Written as DNA, the CDR3 is TGTGCCTGGGGTGCGGGACAGCCCCTCTCCTACGAGCAGTACTTC. Amino acids: CAWGAGQPLSYEQYF.

The rearrangement joins TRBV25-1 to TRBJ2-1, with 10 bases identical to TRBD2. With V trimmed by 7 bases and J by 7 bases, 7 bases remained unmatched. Germline CDR1 reads MGHDK; CDR2 reads SYGVNS. The CDR3 spans 14 residues. The CDR3 DNA reads TGTGCCAGCAAGGCAGCGGGGGGGAAGAATGAGCAGTTCTTC. It codes for CASKAAGGKNEQFF.

This chain joins TRBV4-1 and TRBJ1-6; D is possibly TRBD1 (5 bases). The CDR3 contains 16 residues. Germline V gene data show CDR1 as MGHRA and CDR2 as YSYEKL. Trimming stripped 2 bases from V and 7 bases from J, with 15 bases between. The CDR3 nucleotides are TGCGCCAGCAGCCAACCAGACAGAATGAAAAATTCACCCCTCCACTTT. Its protein is CASSQPDRMKNSPLHF.

The table lists this clone with a count of one. The rearrangement uses TRBV15 and TRBJ2-3, with TRBD2 matching 7 bases. CDR1 and CDR2 (germline): LNHNV, YYDKDF (reference sequence). CDR3 length equals 15 residues. Germline trimming cut 0 bases from V and 5 bases from J; bases unmatched to any gene: 5. CDR3: CATSRDYKREDTQYF. The CDR3 coding sequence is TGTGCCACCAGCAGAGATTACAAGCGGGAAGATACGCAGTATTTT.

The chain combines TRBV6-5 with TRBJ1-3; no clear D. Trimming removed 7 bases at V and 4 bases at J, with 14 bases between. This CDR3 comprises 14 residues. Germline-derived CDR1 and CDR2 are MNHEY and SVGAGI. The CDR3 nucleotides read TGTGCCAGCACCCCATCGGGGAAAGGAAACACCATATATTTT. Translated: CASTPSGKGNTIYF.

The V call is TRBV10-3, the J call TRBJ2-1; 7 positions agree with TRBD1. The germline V gene has CDR1 ENHRY and CDR2 SYGVKD. This CDR3 region has 11 residues. With 9 bases clipped from V and 10 bases from J, the junction kept 6 bases outside the gene matches. The CDR3 coding sequence is TGTGCCATTAGTCCGGACAGGGAGCAGTTCTTC. Amino acid sequence: CAISPDREQFF.

The V call is TRBV5-5, the J call TRBJ2-7; 8 bases match TRBD1. This CDR3 comprises 16 residues. Germline loops: CDR1 SGHKS, CDR2 YYEKEE (reference sequence). V trimming: 2 bases; J trimming: 2 bases; junction bases outside the gene matches: 9. The CDR3 reads CASSLLRTGKAYEQYF. CDR3 DNA sequence: TGTGCCAGCAGCTTACTCCGGACAGGGAAGGCCTACGAGCAGTACTTC.

The chain recombines TRBV10-3 with TRBJ2-1; perhaps TRBD2 as D (5 bases). Trimming took 3 bases from V and 8 from J, leaving 8 bases between them. This CDR3 is 12 amino acids long. From germline, CDR1 is ENHRY and CDR2 SYGVKD. CDR3 residues: CAISEEGDEQFF. CDR3 sequence (DNA): TGTGCCATCAGTGAAGAGGGTGATGAGCAGTTCTTC.

The rearrangement uses TRBV28 and TRBJ1-6; unclear D gene. This CDR3 is built from 13 residues. Trimming pared 5 bases from V and 6 bases from J, leaving 8 bases between. Germline V gene data show CDR1 as MDHEN and CDR2 as SYDVKM. The CDR3 nucleotides are TGTGCCAGCAGTGTGGGCCCTAATTCACCCCTCCACTTT. Translation gives CASSVGPNSPLHF.

The gene calls are TRBV29-1 and TRBJ2-3; D might be TRBD2 (5 bases). This CDR3 has 14 amino acids. Germline CDR1 is SQVTM and CDR2 is ANQGSEA. The V end was cut by 4 bases, the J end by 0 bases, with 11 bases between. CDR3 DNA sequence: TGCAGCGTTGTTCGGGGTGGGAGCACAGATACGCAGTATTTT. Amino acid sequence: CSVVRGGSTDTQYF.